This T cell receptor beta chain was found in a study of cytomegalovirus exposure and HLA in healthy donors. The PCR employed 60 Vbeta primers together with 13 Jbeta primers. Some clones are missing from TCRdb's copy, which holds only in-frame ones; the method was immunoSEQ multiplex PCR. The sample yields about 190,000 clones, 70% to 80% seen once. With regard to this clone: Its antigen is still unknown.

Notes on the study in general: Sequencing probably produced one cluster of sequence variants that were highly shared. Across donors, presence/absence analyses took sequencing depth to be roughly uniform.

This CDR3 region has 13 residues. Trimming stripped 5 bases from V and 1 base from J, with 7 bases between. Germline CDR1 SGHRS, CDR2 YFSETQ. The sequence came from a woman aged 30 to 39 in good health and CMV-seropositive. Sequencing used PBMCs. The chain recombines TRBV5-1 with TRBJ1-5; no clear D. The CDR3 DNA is TGCGCCAGCAGGGAGGGCAGCAATCAGCCCCAGCATTTT. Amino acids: CASREGSNQPQHF.